Reported below is one T cell receptor (beta chain). Its specificity is unknown. These data belong to a study of cytomegalovirus exposure and HLA in healthy donors. General study results and limits: The likely origin of a cluster of highly shared sequence variants was a sequencing artifact. Many donors carried some public TCRs, although rarity characterized most TCR sequences.

Both 60 Vbeta primers and 13 Jbeta primers went into the PCR. Data came from immunoSEQ multiplex PCR; TCRdb stores just in-frame clones and leaves some out. The sample yields about 160,000 clones, about four fifths seen once. The V and J ends lost 6 bases and 8 bases, in that order; junction bases with no gene match: 11. CDR1 and CDR2 from the germline V gene are MNHEY and SMNVEV (reference sequence). The CDR3 consists of 15 residues. The clonotype originates from a woman aged 50 to 65 in good health and CMV-seronegative. J is TRBJ2-1 and V is TRBV27, with 9 bases fitting TRBD1. Sequencing was performed on PBMCs. CDR3 region: CASRDRDRDFHEQFF. Here the CDR3 DNA reads TGTGCCAGCAGAGACCGGGACAGGGATTTCCATGAGCAGTTCTTC.